This paragraph covers one T cell receptor beta chain sequence. No antigen is known for it. This entry belongs to a study of shared clonotypes between healthy human individuals. Study-wide context: The plates for each donor numbered three CD4 naive, three CD4 memory, two CD8 naive and one CD8 memory.

Measured with immunoSEQ multiplex PCR; TCRdb has only the in-frame clones, and not every one. The data contain some 2,400,000 clones, under 97% of them singletons. Study-wide results and caveats: Among donors, the sharing of clonotypes was expected to be influenced by sequencing depth.

Germline lookup yields CDR1 SGHVS and CDR2 FQNEAQ. V dropped 1 base and J dropped 1 base, with 11 bases sitting between them. CDR3 length equals 16 residues. The chain links TRBV7-8 to TRBJ1-3, with a weak D call TRBD1 (6 bases). This sequence originates from a man aged 18 to 29 in good health. The material sequenced was naive CD4+ T cells sorted from blood. Subset noted: CD45RA+ positively selected. The CDR3 region is CASSLGTGTSGNTIYF. CDR3 nucleotides: TGTGCCAGCAGCTTAGGTACAGGGACTTCTGGAAACACCATATATTTT.